The 23 T cell receptor beta chains listed next were all sequenced from one sample in a study of blood T cell repertoires in COVID-19. Assay: immunoSEQ multiplex PCR; the TCRdb copy retains only in-frame clones and omits some. The table has about 230,000 clones, under 90% seen once. Sequencing used peripheral blood. The source is a man aged 45-65 years with COVID-19, enrolled during active disease.

J is TRBJ1-2 and V is TRBV21-1; the table's D call of TRBD1 was not tested on the DNA. TRBV21-1 is shown as a pseudogene. The CDR3 extends over 17 amino acids. Here the CDR3 reads CASSKKRRQGLWYGYTF. The CDR3 DNA is TGTGCCAGCAGCAAAAAGAGGCGTCAGGGGCTTTGGTATGGCTACACCTTC.

The chain is built from TRBV29-1 and TRBJ1-5; the match to TRBD1 covers 7 bases. CDR3 length: 15 amino acids. V shed 7 bases, J shed 4 bases, and the junction held 13 bases outside the gene matches. The germline V gene has CDR1 SQVTM and CDR2 ANQGSEA. The DNA of the CDR3 is TGCAGCGCCATTTCAGGGGGAGTCGGTAATCAGCCCCAGCATTTT. Protein: CSAISGGVGNQPQHF.

The chain recombines TRBV28 with TRBJ1-2; TRBD1 agrees at 7 bases. From germline, CDR1 is MDHEN and CDR2 SYDVKM. This CDR3 spans 15 amino acids. V lost 1 base to trimming and J lost 3 bases; unmatched junction nucleotides: 5. CDR3 residues: CASSLSGQIYYGYTF. The CDR3 coding sequence is TGTGCCAGCAGTTTATCGGGACAGATATACTATGGCTACACCTTC.

V usage is TRBV5-4 and J usage is TRBJ1-2; possibly TRBD1 for D (6 bases). The CDR3 has 14 amino acids. Per germline, CDR1 SGHNT and CDR2 YYREEE (reference sequence). Deletions cut 2 bases from V and 7 bases from J, with 15 bases between. Here the CDR3 reads CASSFYGGARGYTF. CDR3 bases: TGTGCCAGCAGCTTCTATGGGGGGGCTCGTGGCTACACCTTC.

This sequence joins TRBV7-9 and TRBJ2-1, with 10 positions matching TRBD1. The length of the CDR3 is 18 residues. Trimming removed 3 bases from V and 9 bases from J; junction bases left unmatched: 17. Germline CDR1 reads SEHNR; CDR2 reads FQNEAQ (reference sequence). CDR3 sequence: CASSLQPGQGKSVREQFF. Here the CDR3 DNA reads TGTGCCAGCAGCTTGCAACCGGGACAGGGGAAATCGGTGCGTGAGCAGTTCTTC.

The chain recombines TRBV27 with TRBJ1-3; D gene ambiguous. The V gene's germline CDR1 is MNHEY and CDR2 SMNVEV (reference sequence). Trimming cost V 8 bases and J 0 bases, with 14 bases left between them. CDR3 length: 15 residues. In DNA, the CDR3 is TGTGCCAGCCCCGCGGGCCCCGTCTCTGGAAACACCATATATTTT. This gives the protein CASPAGPVSGNTIYF.

V usage is TRBV7-9 and J usage is TRBJ2-7, with TRBD1 identical over 7 bases. The CDR3 runs 14 residues. V lost 1 base, J lost 3 bases, and 3 bases stayed unmatched. Germline loops: CDR1 SEHNR, CDR2 FQNEAQ (reference sequence). This CDR3 is CASSLEQGFYEQYF. The CDR3 DNA reads TGTGCCAGCAGCTTAGAACAGGGGTTCTACGAGCAGTACTTC.

The chain uses TRBV10-3 and TRBJ2-2, with 12 bases fitting TRBD2. Germline V gene data show CDR1 as ENHRY and CDR2 as SYGVKD. The junction had 6 bases not matched to a gene; V was cut back by 10 bases and J by 6 bases. The CDR3 contains 14 residues. The CDR3 protein is CATGLAGISGELFF. CDR3 in DNA: TGTGCCACAGGACTAGCGGGAATTTCCGGGGAGCTGTTTTTT.

This clone has only a few counts. The rearrangement uses TRBV3-1 (or the pseudogene TRBV3-2) and TRBJ2-1, with 8 bases fitting TRBD1. The CDR3 consists of 17 residues. After removal of 1 base from V and 1 base from J, the junction contained 6 bases not matched to a gene. The germline CDR1 and CDR2 sequences are LGHDT and YNNKEL (reference sequence). The CDR3 reads CASSQAAGQGSYNEQFF. As DNA, the CDR3 is TGTGCCAGCAGCCAAGCTGCCGGACAGGGATCCTACAATGAGCAGTTCTTC.

This clone was seen once. The V and J genes are TRBV7-8 and TRBJ2-1; D may be TRBD1 (6 bases). There are 13 residues in the CDR3. V gave up 1 base and J gave up 11 bases, with 12 bases separating them. In germline, CDR1 is SGHVS, CDR2 FQNEAQ. The CDR3 region is CASSLGGDKKQFF. CDR3 bases: TGTGCCAGCAGCTTAGGAGGGGACAAAAAGCAGTTCTTC.

The table lists this clone with a few counts. The chain carries TRBV5-1 and TRBJ2-7; D unclear. The CDR3 has 14 amino acids. V lost 0 bases and J lost 6, with 13 bases in between. Germline lookup yields CDR1 SGHRS and CDR2 YFSETQ. The CDR3, as DNA: TGCGCCAGCAGCTTGGGGTCCCCCTGGAGCGAGCAGTACTTC. Protein sequence: CASSLGSPWSEQYF.

This clone was observed once. This chain uses TRBV18 with TRBJ2-3; 8 nucleotides agree with TRBD1. Trimming took 5 bases from V and 3 from J; bases not matched to a gene: 10. Germline V CDR1 and CDR2: KGHSH, LQKENI. This CDR3 has 16 residues. The DNA for the CDR3 is TGTGCCAGCTCATCTCGACAGGGGATGGGGACAGATACGCAGTATTTT. Amino acids: CASSSRQGMGTDTQYF.

The chain recombines TRBV28 with TRBJ2-7; 8 positions agree with TRBD1. V shed 5 bases, J shed 6 bases, and the junction held 9 bases outside the gene matches. The germline gives CDR1 MDHEN, CDR2 SYDVKM. The CDR3 length is 14 residues. Written as DNA, the CDR3 is TGTGCCAGCAGTCCTGGACAGGGAACGGGCGAGCAGTACTTC. Amino acids: CASSPGQGTGEQYF. The whole variable domain, remainder taken from reference TRBV28 and TRBJ2-7, is DVKVTQSSRYLVKRTGEKVFLECVQDMDHENMFWYRQDPGLGLRLIYFSYDVKMKEKGDIPEGYSVSREKKERFSLILESASTNQTSMYLCASSPGQGTGEQYFGPGTRLTVT.

This clone was seen only a few times. The chain uses TRBV7-8 and TRBJ1-5, with 8 bases identical to TRBD1. The CDR3 runs to 14 residues. The germline gives CDR1 SGHVS, CDR2 FQNEAQ. V was pared by 5 bases and J by 2 bases, with 2 bases of the junction left unmatched. The CDR3 sequence is CASSADRGNQPQHF. The CDR3 coding sequence is TGTGCCAGCAGCGCGGACAGGGGCAATCAGCCCCAGCATTTT.

V gene TRBV4-2 combines with J gene TRBJ2-7; TRBD2 aligns across 10 bases. The CDR3 sequence is 15 residues long. V dropped 5 bases and J dropped 0; count of bases not matched to a gene: 4. Germline lookup yields CDR1 LGHNA and CDR2 YNFKEQ. This CDR3 is CASSTASGSSYEQYF. CDR3 sequence (DNA): TGTGCCAGCAGCACTGCTAGCGGGAGCTCCTACGAGCAGTACTTC.

This clone came up once. The chain recombines TRBV19 with TRBJ2-3; 16 bases map to TRBD2. V trimming: 3 bases; J trimming: 6 bases; junction bases outside the gene matches: 9. The CDR3 covers 18 residues. Germline V gene sequence: CDR1 LNHDA, CDR2 SQIVND (reference sequence). CDR3: CASSILGLAGGELDTQYF. CDR3 nucleotide sequence: TGTGCCAGTAGTATCTTGGGACTAGCGGGGGGGGAACTGGATACGCAGTATTTT.

The chain joins TRBV27 to TRBJ2-1; the D is unclear. Germline CDR1 reads MNHEY; CDR2 reads SMNVEV (reference sequence). The CDR3 totals 13 residues. Trimming removed 9 bases from V and 0 bases from J, with 9 bases in between. The CDR3 DNA sequence: TGTGCCAGACACAGAAGCTCCTACAATGAGCAGTTCTTC. Translated: CARHRSSYNEQFF.

The chain employs TRBV11-2 and TRBJ2-1, with D unclear. CDR1 is SGHAT and CDR2 is FQNNGV in the germline V gene. Trimming took off 3 bases at V and 6 bases at J, with 6 bases between the two ends. CDR3 size: 12 residues. The CDR3 protein is CASSLSPNEQFF. The CDR3 DNA reads as TGTGCCAGCAGCTTGTCTCCCAATGAGCAGTTCTTC. Full variable domain (outside the CDR3, taken from reference TRBV11-2 and TRBJ2-1): EAGVAQSPRYKIIEKRQSVAFWCNPISGHATLYWYQQILGQGPKLLIQFQNNGVVDDSQLPKDRFSAERLKGVDSTLKIQPAKLEDSAVYLCASSLSPNEQFFGPGTRLTVL.

The gene calls are TRBV29-1 and TRBJ2-7; 7 bases line up with TRBD1. J was trimmed by 3 bases and V by 6 bases; bases with no gene match: 8. This CDR3 is built from 13 residues. Germline V lookup: CDR1 SQVTM, CDR2 ANQGSEA. The DNA for the CDR3 is TGCAGCGTCCTGATGGACAGGCACTACGAGCAGTACTTC. Translation: CSVLMDRHYEQYF.

This CDR3 is CASRWGLLDTGELFF. The CDR3 nucleotides are TGTGCCAGCAGGTGGGGGCTTCTTGACACCGGGGAGCTGTTTTTT. The V gene is TRBV6-5, the J gene TRBJ2-2, with D possibly being TRBD1 (6 bases). V lost 6 bases and J lost 3, with 14 bases in between. The CDR3 sequence is 15 residues long. Looked up from germline, CDR1 is MNHEY and CDR2 is SVGAGI.

On this clone: The sample carries other DNA sequences with the same CDR3. The gene calls are TRBV6-5 and TRBJ1-5, with 7 bases matching TRBD1. The CDR3 length is 14 residues. Losses at the gene ends were 5 bases for V and 5 bases for J; bases not matched to a gene: 6. The germline CDR1 and CDR2 sequences are MNHEY and SVGAGI. The DNA of the CDR3 is TGTGCCAGCAGTCGACAGGGTGGGGATCAGCCCCAGCATTTT. This translates into CASSRQGGDQPQHF.

The genes are TRBV10-2 and TRBJ2-1; D possibly corresponds to TRBD2 (6 bases). The CDR3 consists of 17 residues. Germline V lookup: CDR1 WSHSY, CDR2 SAAADI. The ends were cut back, 8 bases at V and 6 bases at J, with 26 bases in the middle. The CDR3 coding sequence is TGCGCCAGCGGAGGGAGGAGTCGTAGCGTGATTGGCAATGAGCAGTTCTTC. Translation gives CASGGRSRSVIGNEQFF.

Notes on this clone: Other DNA sequences of this sample code for an identical CDR3. The V gene is TRBV19, the J gene TRBJ2-7, with TRBD1 matching over 9 bases. Germline V gene lookup returns CDR1 LNHDA and CDR2 SQIVND (reference sequence). This CDR3 comprises 14 residues. V was clipped by 1 base and J by 3 bases; unmatched bases: 1. The CDR3 protein is CASSIGTGVYEQYF. The CDR3 coding sequence is TGTGCCAGTAGTATAGGGACAGGGGTCTACGAGCAGTACTTC.